This entry lists 19 T cell receptor beta chains sequenced from one sample in a study of tissue T cells after allogeneic stem cell transplantation. The sample's time point: mouse harvest day 7 after allogeneic transplant. Tail vein injection delivered 10^7 T-cell-depleted bone marrow cells and 10^6 splenic CD5+ T cells. Sequencing was performed with immunoSEQ multiplex PCR; in TCRdb, only in-frame clones are kept and a portion is missing. The data contain around 2,700 clones, approximately 60% of them singletons. The source material was gut tissue. The receptors originated from a female BALB/c mouse given C57BL/6 T cells with graft-versus-host disease after an allogeneic hematopoietic cell transplant.

This clone was counted between two and nine times. The germline and genes are mouse ones. The CDR3 end lies 1 residue beyond the end of the read and is filled in from the germline J gene. The chain carries TRBV14 and TRBJ2-7; D is possibly TRBD1 or TRBD2 (5 bases each). Deletions cut 5 bases from V and 7 bases from J, with 13 bases between. The CDR3 loop spans 12 amino acids. Germline lookup yields CDR1 SGHDT and CDR2 FRDEAV. The part of the CDR3 DNA that was read is TGTGCCAGCAGCACGGGGGTGAGGGAACAGTAC. Its protein is CASSTGVREQY. The entire CDR3 is CASSTGVREQYF.

This clone was observed a few times. The gene symbols are mouse symbols. The CDR3 extends 1 residue past the end of the read, so its final part is completed from the germline J gene. J is TRBJ1-6 and V is TRBV15; the D gene is possibly TRBD1 (6 bases). TRBJ1-6 is designated an ORF whose function remains uncertain. Germline CDR1 is SGHND and CDR2 is FRSKSL. The V gene lost 6 bases and the J gene lost 0 bases, with 12 bases spanning the gap. The CDR3 extends over 16 amino acids. The sequenced part of the CDR3 DNA is TGTGCCAGCAGCCTCAGGGGCAATTCCTATAATTCGCCCCTCTAC. As protein: CASSLRGNSYNSPLY. From start to end, the CDR3 is CASSLRGNSYNSPLYF.

Points on this clone: Mouse gene names and germline throughout. With the read ending 1 residue before the CDR3 end, the germline J gene is used to fill in that end. The chain links TRBV26 to TRBJ1-3, with 7 bases lining up with TRBD1. This CDR3 is built from 15 residues. J lost 0 bases, V lost 1 base, and 0 bases had no gene match. Germline V gene data show CDR1 as KGHPV and CDR2 as FQNQEV (reference sequence). The CDR3 sequence: CASSLYRGSGNTLYF. The sequenced part of the CDR3 DNA is TGTGCCAGCAGTCTGTACAGGGGTTCTGGAAATACGCTCTAT.

This clone was counted only a few times. All gene names here are mouse names. The read finishes 1 residue shy of the CDR3 end, and the germline J gene is used to complete it. V usage is TRBV29 and J usage is TRBJ2-7; the match to TRBD1 covers 9 bases. CDR3 length: 14 amino acids. V lost 4 bases to trimming and J lost 2 bases; unmatched junction nucleotides: 3. Germline lookup yields CDR1 MSHET and CDR2 SYDVDS. This chain's CDR3 is CASSSRQGAYEQYF. CDR3 DNA, as far as it was read: TGTGCTAGCAGTTCCAGACAGGGGGCCTATGAACAGTAC.

Concerning this clone: Mouse gene names apply. The missing CDR3 end, 1 residue past where the read stops, is filled in from the germline J gene. The rearrangement joins TRBV13-3 to TRBJ2-1; 13 positions agree with TRBD2. V lost 5 bases and J lost 4; bases outside the gene matches: 3. The V gene's germline CDR1 is NNHDY and CDR2 SYVADS. The CDR3 is 15 amino acids. The sequenced CDR3 bases are TGTGCCAGCAGGGACTGGGGGGGCGTGTATGCTGAGCAGTTC. Its protein is CASRDWGGVYAEQF. The whole CDR3 is CASRDWGGVYAEQFF.

With regard to this clone: Germline and genes here are mouse. The CDR3 end lies 1 residue beyond the end of the read and is filled in from the germline J gene. The gene calls are TRBV14 and TRBJ1-4; D is uncertain. Germline V lookup: CDR1 SGHDT, CDR2 FRDEAV. The V and J ends lost 1 base and 7 bases respectively, with 2 bases between them. This CDR3 is 11 amino acids long. CDR3 bases read: TGTGCCAGCAGTTTCCCCGAAAGATTATTT. This gives the protein CASSFPERLF. The full CDR3 protein is CASSFPERLFF.

This clone was seen only a few times. The genes and germline here are from mouse. The read is 1 residue too short to cover the CDR3 end, so that end is filled in from the germline J gene. Other nucleotide sequences from this sample produce the same CDR3. The chain links TRBV26 to TRBJ1-1; 7 nucleotides line up with TRBD1. The V segment lost 6 bases and the J segment 0 bases; nucleotides outside the gene matches: 4. The CDR3 has 14 residues. Germline CDR1 reads KGHPV; CDR2 reads FQNQEV (reference sequence). CDR3 in amino acids: CASSRQGANTEVFF. The DNA read from the CDR3 is TGTGCCAGCAGCCGACAGGGTGCAAACACAGAAGTCTTC.

Points on this clone: Genes and germline are mouse. The read finishes 1 residue shy of the CDR3 end, and the germline J gene is used to complete it. The gene calls are TRBV26 and TRBJ2-1; 10 bases are shared with TRBD1. Germline loops: CDR1 KGHPV, CDR2 FQNQEV (reference sequence). V shed 3 bases and J 3 bases; nucleotides not matched to a gene: 2. CDR3 size: 15 residues. The part of the CDR3 DNA that was read is TGTGCCAGCAGTCTTCGGACAGGGGGCTATGCTGAGCAGTTC. It encodes CASSLRTGGYAEQF. The CDR3 as a whole reads CASSLRTGGYAEQFF.

Turning to this clone: Gene names and germline refer to mouse. The observed sequence ends 1 residue before the CDR3 terminus, with the missing tail filled in from the germline J gene. V gene TRBV13-1 combines with J gene TRBJ2-3, with TRBD2 matching 10 bases. The CDR3 loop spans 16 amino acids. V shed 2 bases and J 0 bases; nucleotides not matched to a gene: 3. Looked up from germline, CDR1 is NSHNY and CDR2 is SYGAGN. Partial CDR3 DNA: TGTGCCAGCAGTGAACTGGGGGGGGCAAGTGCAGAAACGCTGTAT. As protein: CASSELGGASAETLY. The entire CDR3 protein is CASSELGGASAETLYF.

On this clone itself: Gene and germline names: mouse. Read sequence stops 1 residue before the CDR3 end, and the germline J gene provides the missing end. V gene TRBV16 combines with J gene TRBJ2-3, with 14 bases lining up with TRBD2. The CDR3 is made up of 18 amino acids. J gave up 1 base and V 5 bases, and 8 bases lay outside the gene matches. The germline gives CDR1 SGHSA, CDR2 FRNQAP. CDR3 residues: CASSNRDWGGACAETLYF. CDR3 DNA, as far as it was read: TGTGCAAGCAGCAACCGGGACTGGGGGGGCGCTTGTGCAGAAACGCTGTAT.

Comments on this clone: Gene names refer to mouse genes. The read stops 1 residue short of the end of the CDR3; the missing end is completed from the germline J gene. The chain recombines TRBV16 with TRBJ2-5; 8 bases fit TRBD2. Germline loops: CDR1 SGHSA, CDR2 FRNQAP. The CDR3 sequence is 14 residues long. V lost 3 bases to trimming and J lost 3 bases; unmatched junction nucleotides: 2. The chain's CDR3 is CASSFRLGQDTQYF. The CDR3 DNA, read in part, is TGTGCAAGCAGCTTTAGACTGGGGCAAGACACCCAGTAC.

Of note for this clone: Genes here carry mouse names. The read ends 1 residue early relative to the CDR3; the germline J gene fills the gap. This chain links TRBV26 with TRBJ2-4; perhaps TRBD2 as D (6 bases). This CDR3 region has 13 residues. The V end lost 6 bases, the J end lost 1 base, and 8 bases lay between the germline ends. Germline V gene data show CDR1 as KGHPV and CDR2 as FQNQEV (reference sequence). CDR3 DNA, as far as it was read: TGTGCCAGCAGGTTGGGGGGTCAAAACACCTTGTAC. Its translation: CASRLGGQNTLY. The full CDR3 protein is CASRLGGQNTLYF.

This clone was observed a few times. Mouse names are used for the genes. The read ends 1 residue early relative to the CDR3; the germline J gene fills the gap. The chain has TRBV26 and TRBJ1-3; the D gene is possibly TRBD1 (5 bases). CDR1 is KGHPV and CDR2 is FQNQEV in the germline V gene (reference sequence). V was pared by 2 bases and J by 0 bases, with 5 bases between. There are 14 residues in the CDR3. The CDR3 spells CASSLTGSGNTLYF. Incomplete CDR3 DNA: TGTGCCAGCAGTCTGACAGGTTCTGGAAATACGCTCTAT.

This clone was seen only a few times. Each gene name is a mouse one. From the germline J gene comes the end of the CDR3, since the read stops 1 residue before it. The chain employs TRBV1 and TRBJ2-3; 11 bases map to TRBD1. With 6 bases clipped from V and 2 bases from J, the junction kept 4 bases outside the gene matches. Germline assignment: CDR1 NSQYPW and CDR2 LRSPGD (reference sequence). This CDR3 contains 15 residues. Partial CDR3 DNA: TGCACCTGCAGGCACGGACAGGGGGCTGCAGAAACGCTGTAT. This translates into CTCRHGQGAAETLY. The complete CDR3 reads CTCRHGQGAAETLYF.

As to this clone: These gene names are mouse names. From the germline J gene comes the end of the CDR3, since the read stops 1 residue before it. This chain uses TRBV5 with TRBJ2-5; TRBD1 matches at 11 bases. This CDR3 is 14 amino acids long. The V gene end was trimmed by 1 base and the J gene end by 7 bases; junction bases not matched to a gene: 1. The V gene's germline CDR1 is LGHNA and CDR2 YNLKQL (reference sequence). CDR3 DNA, as far as it was read: TGTGCCAGCAGCCAAGGGGACAGGGGGAACACCCAGTAC. As protein: CASSQGDRGNTQY. The full CDR3 protein reads CASSQGDRGNTQYF.

Points on this clone: Mouse names are used for the genes. The observed sequence ends 1 residue before the CDR3 terminus, with the missing tail filled in from the germline J gene. The V call is TRBV26, the J call TRBJ2-4; D perhaps matches TRBD2 (6 bases). Germline V lookup: CDR1 KGHPV, CDR2 FQNQEV (reference sequence). The CDR3 extends over 15 amino acids. V was cut by 1 base and J by 1 base, with 9 bases left in between. Partial CDR3 DNA: TGTGCCAGCAGTCTGTTGGGGGTGGGTCAAAACACCTTGTAC. This translates into CASSLLGVGQNTLY. The whole CDR3 region reads CASSLLGVGQNTLYF. The full variable domain, completed using reference TRBV26 and TRBJ2-4, is NSKVIQTPRYLVKGQGQKAKMRCIPEKGHPVVFWYQQNKNNEFKFLINFQNQEVLQQIDMTEKRFSAECPSNSPCSLEIQSSEAGDSALYLCASSLLGVGQNTLYFGAGTRLSVL.

The table lists this clone with a few counts. Each gene name is a mouse one. The read falls 1 residue short of the CDR3 end, and the missing part is taken from the germline J gene. The genes are TRBV26 and TRBJ1-4, with D perhaps matching TRBD1 (6 bases). Per the germline V gene, CDR1 is KGHPV and CDR2 is FQNQEV (reference sequence). This CDR3 contains 15 residues. Trimming took 1 base from V and 1 from J, leaving 7 bases between them. The chain's CDR3 is CASSLWDNSNERLFF. CDR3 bases read: TGTGCCAGCAGTCTGTGGGACAATTCCAACGAAAGATTATTT. The full variable domain, in which reference TRBV26 and TRBJ1-4 provide the parts outside the CDR3, is NSKVIQTPRYLVKGQGQKAKMRCIPEKGHPVVFWYQQNKNNEFKFLINFQNQEVLQQIDMTEKRFSAECPSNSPCSLEIQSSEAGDSALYLCASSLWDNSNERLFFGHGTKLSVL.

In the case of this clone: Gene names are mouse gene names. Read coverage stops 1 residue before the CDR3 terminus; the germline J gene supplies the remainder. The chain uses TRBV19 and TRBJ1-3; D gene uncertain. Trimming shortened V by 1 base and J by 0 bases, and 8 bases separated the two germline ends. The CDR3 length is 15 residues. Germline V gene lookup returns CDR1 FNHDT and CDR2 SITEND (reference sequence). The CDR3 spells CASSIKSLSGNTLYF. Incomplete CDR3 DNA: TGTGCCAGCAGTATAAAATCTCTTTCTGGAAATACGCTCTAT.

As to this clone: Gene names follow the mouse nomenclature. Coverage ceases 1 residue before the CDR3 finishes, and the germline J gene fills in the end. The rearrangement uses TRBV4 and TRBJ2-4, with 9 positions matching TRBD2. The CDR3 runs 14 residues. V gave up 5 bases and J gave up 5 bases; unmatched junction bases: 5. In germline, CDR1 is LGHDT, CDR2 YNNKQL (reference sequence). The DNA read from the CDR3 is TGTGCCAGCAGCCCCGGGACTGGGACAAACACCTTGTAC. Amino acid sequence: CASSPGTGTNTLY. The entire CDR3 sequence reads CASSPGTGTNTLYF.